The subject of this entry is one T cell receptor beta chain. Germline V CDR1 and CDR2: SGHDT, YYEEEE. There are 14 residues in the CDR3. V lost 2 bases, J lost 10 bases, and 13 bases lay in between. The entry originates in a study of blood T cell repertoires in COVID-19. Study details: The United States, Italy and Spain supplied acute and convalescent COVID-19 samples. T cells, B-cell-depleted T cells, or PBMCs provided the cDNA or gDNA that served as material.

As processed by the authors: Reference gene primer amplification gave estimated nucleated cell counts. The repertoire was sequenced with immunoSEQ multiplex PCR; TCRdb's copy has only in-frame clones and lacks some. The DNA was the basis for D and trimming; V, J and clone size are from that table. The table lists under 150,000 clones, about 84% of them singletons. Input material: peripheral blood. The rearrangement links TRBV5-6 to TRBJ1-6, with D unclear. This clonotype originated in a woman aged 45-65 years with acute or convalescent COVID-19. The CDR3: CASSFGAQRSPLHF. CDR3 in DNA: TGTGCCAGCAGCTTCGGAGCTCAGCGCTCACCCCTCCACTTT.